This T cell receptor (beta chain) was captured in a study of blood T cell repertoires in COVID-19. Participants, 18 to 89 years old, spanned fewer than 30 US areas. V shed 0 bases, J shed 6 bases, and the junction held 5 bases outside the gene matches. The CDR3 is 15 residues long. Germline-derived CDR1 and CDR2 are SGHRS and YFSETQ. Only in-frame clones appear in the TCRdb table, and some are missing; sequencing was by immunoSEQ multiplex PCR. Of 190,000 or so clones listed, around 88% are singletons. The sample taken for sequencing was PBMCs or T cells enriched from blood (not recorded which). This sequence originates from a woman aged 25 to 45 who had been exposed to COVID-19. The chain is built from TRBV5-1 and TRBJ2-3; 9 nucleotides line up with TRBD1. In DNA form, the CDR3 reads TGCGCCAGCAGCTTGGGAGGGACAGGGACGGATACGCAGTATTTT. It yields the protein CASSLGGTGTDTQYF.